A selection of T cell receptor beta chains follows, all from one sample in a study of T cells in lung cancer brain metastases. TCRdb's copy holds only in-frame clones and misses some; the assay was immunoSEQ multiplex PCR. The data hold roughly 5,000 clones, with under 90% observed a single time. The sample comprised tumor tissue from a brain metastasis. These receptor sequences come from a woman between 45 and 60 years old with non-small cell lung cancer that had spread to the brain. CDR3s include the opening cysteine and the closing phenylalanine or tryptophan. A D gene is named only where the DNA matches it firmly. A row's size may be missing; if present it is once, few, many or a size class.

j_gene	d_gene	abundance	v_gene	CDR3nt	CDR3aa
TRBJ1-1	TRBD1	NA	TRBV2	TGTGCCAGCACCCAGGACAGGGAGACTGAAGCTTTCTTT	CASTQDRETEAFF
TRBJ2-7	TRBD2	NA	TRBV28	TGTGCCAGCAGTTCGGATTCTAGCGGGAGGCTCTACGAGCAGTACTTC	CASSSDSSGRLYEQYF
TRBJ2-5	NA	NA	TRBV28	TGTGCCAGCAGGAGGATCGGGGATTCGCAGACCCAGTACTTC	CASRRIGDSQTQYF
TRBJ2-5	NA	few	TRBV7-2	TGTGCCAGCAGCTTAGCGGGAGACGTTGGGACCCAGTACTTC	CASSLAGDVGTQYF
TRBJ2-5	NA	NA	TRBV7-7	TGTGCTAGCAGTCCGGGACGGAAAGAGACCCAGTACTTC	CASSPGRKETQYF
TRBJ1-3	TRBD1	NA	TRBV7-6	TGTGCCAGCAGCTTAAACAGGGGAGAAAGTAACACCATATATTTT	CASSLNRGESNTIYF
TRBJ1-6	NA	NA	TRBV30	TGTGCCTGGAGGACGGACTCAGGTTCACCCCTCCACTTT	CAWRTDSGSPLHF
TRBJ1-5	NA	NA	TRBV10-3	TGTGCCATCAGTCCCCAGACGGGTACTAATCAGCCCCAGCATTTT	CAISPQTGTNQPQHF
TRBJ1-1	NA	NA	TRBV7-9	TGTGCCAGCAGTATCCTGGGCAAAGCTTTCTTT	CASSILGKAFF
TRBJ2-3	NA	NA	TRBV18	TGTGCCAGCTCACCGCCTGGACGGTCCACAGATACGCAGTATTTT	CASSPPGRSTDTQYF
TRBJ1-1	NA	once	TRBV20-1	TGCAGTGCTAGAGGGCCAATTGAAGCTTTCTTT	CSARGPIEAFF
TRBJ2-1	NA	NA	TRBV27	TGTGCCAGCAGTTCTTACTTGGAGCAGTTCTTC	CASSSYLEQFF
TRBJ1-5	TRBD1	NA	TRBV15	TGTGCCACCAGCGAGACAGGGTTCAGCAATCAGCCCCAGCATTTT	CATSETGFSNQPQHF